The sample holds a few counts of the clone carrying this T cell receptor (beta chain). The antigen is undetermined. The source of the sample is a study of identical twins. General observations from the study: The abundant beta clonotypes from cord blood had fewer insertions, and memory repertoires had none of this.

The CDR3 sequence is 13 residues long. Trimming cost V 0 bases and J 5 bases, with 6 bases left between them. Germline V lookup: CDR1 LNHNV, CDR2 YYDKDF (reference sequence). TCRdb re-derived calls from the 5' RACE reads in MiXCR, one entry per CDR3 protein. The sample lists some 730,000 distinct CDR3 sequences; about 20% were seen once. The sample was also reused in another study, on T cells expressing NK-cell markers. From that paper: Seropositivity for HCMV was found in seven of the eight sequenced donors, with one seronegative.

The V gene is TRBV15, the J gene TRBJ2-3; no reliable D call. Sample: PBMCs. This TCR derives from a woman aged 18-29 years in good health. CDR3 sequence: CATSRDEVDTQYF. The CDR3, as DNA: TGTGCCACCAGCAGAGATGAGGTAGATACGCAGTATTTT.